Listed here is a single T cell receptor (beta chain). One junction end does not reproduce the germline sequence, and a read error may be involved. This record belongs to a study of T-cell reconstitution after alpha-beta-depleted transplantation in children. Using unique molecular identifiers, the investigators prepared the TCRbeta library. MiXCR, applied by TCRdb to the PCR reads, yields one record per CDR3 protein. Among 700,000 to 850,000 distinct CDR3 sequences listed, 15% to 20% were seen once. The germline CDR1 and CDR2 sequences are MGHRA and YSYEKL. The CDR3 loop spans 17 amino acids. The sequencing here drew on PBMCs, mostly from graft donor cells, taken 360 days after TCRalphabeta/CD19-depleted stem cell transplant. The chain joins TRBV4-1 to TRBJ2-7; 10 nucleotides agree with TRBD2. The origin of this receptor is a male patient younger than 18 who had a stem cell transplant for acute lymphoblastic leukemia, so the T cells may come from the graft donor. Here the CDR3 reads CASGQTPPGLASDEQYF. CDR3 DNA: TGCGCCAGCGGCCAAACACCTCCGGGACTAGCGTCCGACGAGCAGTACTTC.